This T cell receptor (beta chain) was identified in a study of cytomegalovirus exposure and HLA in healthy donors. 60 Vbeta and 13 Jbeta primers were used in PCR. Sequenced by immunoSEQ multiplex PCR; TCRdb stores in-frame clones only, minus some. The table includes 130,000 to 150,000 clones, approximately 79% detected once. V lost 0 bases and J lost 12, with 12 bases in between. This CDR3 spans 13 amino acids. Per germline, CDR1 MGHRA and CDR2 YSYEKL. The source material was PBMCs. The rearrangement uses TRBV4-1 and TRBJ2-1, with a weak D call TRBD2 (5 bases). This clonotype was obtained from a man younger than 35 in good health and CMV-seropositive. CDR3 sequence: CASSQDLARGQFF. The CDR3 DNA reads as TGCGCCAGCAGCCAAGATCTGGCCCGGGGGCAGTTCTTC.